Following are 24 T cell receptor beta chains from one sample sequenced in a study of tumor-infiltrating lymphocytes in primary liver carcinoma. For blood RNA, unsorted whole blood served as the source, and germline DNA was extracted too. Total RNA amounting to about 520 ng was the source from which TCR beta cDNA was made with a constant-region primer. Each TCR beta library was derived from three nested multiplex PCR rounds that employed slightly modified ARM-PCR. Both of the initial two PCR rounds ran for nine to eleven cycles and employed TRBV1-TRBV30 forward primers alongside a C-beta reverse primer. From the multiplex PCR reads, TCRdb called clonotypes with MiXCR, one entry per CDR3 protein. The profile covers about 320,000 distinct CDR3 sequences, with 60% to 80% appearing a single time and approximately 9% taken by the ten largest. Sequenced: peripheral blood. Source of these receptors: a man aged 40-49 years with primary liver carcinoma and hepatitis B virus infection.

This chain uses TRBV30 with TRBJ2-5, with D maybe TRBD2 (6 bases). V gave up 0 bases and J gave up 4 bases, with 9 bases separating them. The germline gives CDR1 GTSNPN, CDR2 SVGIG (reference sequence). This CDR3 has 13 amino acids. This CDR3 reads CAWSVAGGETQYF. CDR3 DNA sequence: TGTGCCTGGAGTGTAGCCGGGGGAGAGACCCAGTACTTC.

The table lists this clonotype with many counts. This sequence joins TRBV28 and TRBJ1-2; the D is unclear. CDR1 MDHEN and CDR2 SYDVKM come from the germline V gene. This CDR3 is 13 amino acids long. Trimming stripped 5 bases from V and 2 bases from J, with 9 bases between. The CDR3 sequence is CASSTDKNYGYTF. CDR3 nucleotides: TGTGCCAGCAGTACTGACAAAAACTATGGCTACACCTTC.

For this clonotype: One end of the junction varies from germline; a read error may be responsible. The rearrangement uses TRBV30 and TRBJ1-1, with TRBD1 as a possible D gene (6 bases). Germline V CDR1 and CDR2: GTSNPN, SVGIG (reference sequence). The CDR3 spans 14 residues. DNA for the CDR3: TGTGCCTGGATCCGACCCGGACAGTACATTGAAACTTTCTTT. Protein sequence: CAWIRPGQYIETFF.

Of note for this clonotype: An end of the junction differs from the germline gene, which may be a read error. The chain is built from TRBV6-5 and TRBJ1-1; D remains ambiguous. This CDR3 comprises 18 residues. Looked up from germline, CDR1 is MNHEY and CDR2 is SVGAGI. CDR3 DNA sequence: TGTGTCAGCAGTTACTCGAAGGCAGGAGGAAGTTGGAACACTGAAGCTTTCTTT. Translated, it gives CVSSYSKAGGSWNTEAFF.

Comments on this clonotype: This may stem from a read error, because a much larger clone lies one nucleotide away. The V call is TRBV4-3, the J call TRBJ1-2; 8 bases align to TRBD1. Germline values: CDR1 LGHNA, CDR2 YSLEER. The CDR3 covers 16 residues. The DNA for the CDR3 is TGCGCCTGCAGCCCAACTCGACAGGGGCCTAACTATGGCTACACCTTC. Residues: CACSPTRQGPNYGYTF.

For this clonotype: This may stem from a read error, because a much larger clone lies one nucleotide away. The conserved phenylalanine or tryptophan is not found at the CDR3 terminus, so this likely reflects a read error. The chain links TRBV6-5 to TRBJ2-1, with D maybe TRBD2 (6 bases). The CDR3 is made up of 14 amino acids. V was pared by 3 bases and J by 4 bases, with 10 bases between. Germline values: CDR1 MNHEY, CDR2 SVGAGI. The CDR3 region is CASSYIGGYNEQFS. The CDR3, as DNA: TGTGCCAGCAGTTATATCGGGGGTTACAATGAGCAGTTCTCC.

This clonotype was detected many times. This chain uses TRBV29-1 with TRBJ2-5, with 16 bases lining up with TRBD2. There are 14 residues in the CDR3. Germline loops: CDR1 SQVTM, CDR2 ANQGSEA. The J segment lost 4 bases and the V segment lost 7 bases, leaving 3 bases of the junction unmatched. CDR3 sequence (DNA): TGCAGCGGAGGGACTAGCGGGAGGGGAGAGACCCAGTACTTC. Encoded protein: CSGGTSGRGETQYF.

This clonotype was counted many times. This chain joins TRBV5-5 and TRBJ1-2; 9 nucleotides line up with TRBD1. CDR1 SGHKS and CDR2 YYEKEE come from the germline V gene (reference sequence). The CDR3 has 15 residues. V lost 0 bases, J lost 4 bases, and 4 bases stayed unmatched. The CDR3 DNA is TGTGCCAGCAGCTTGGAGGGACAGGGACCCTATGGCTACACCTTC. Translating it yields CASSLEGQGPYGYTF.

This clonotype was detected only a few times. The junction differs from germline at one of its ends, possibly a read error. The chain is built from TRBV4-1 and TRBJ1-3; D not certain. This CDR3 is built from 13 residues. Germline CDR1 reads MGHRA; CDR2 reads YSYEKL. The CDR3: CASSLTGGNIIYF. The CDR3 nucleotides read TGCGCCAGCAGCTTAACTGGAGGAAACATCATATATTTT.

This chain joins TRBV5-1 and TRBJ1-5; 7 nucleotides agree with TRBD1. The CDR3 sequence is 15 residues long. Germline V lookup: CDR1 SGHRS, CDR2 YFSETQ. The V and J ends lost 4 bases and 5 bases, in that order; junction bases with no gene match: 9. CDR3 nucleotide sequence: TGCGCCAGCAGCCACCAAGGGGGCCGGGATCAGCCCCAGCATTTT. Translation gives CASSHQGGRDQPQHF.

About this clonotype: This likely comes from a read error, as the CDR3 has no conserved phenylalanine or tryptophan at its end. The chain joins TRBV6-1 to TRBJ2-7, with a weak D call TRBD2 (6 bases). Germline CDR1 MNHNS, CDR2 SASEGT. The CDR3 is 16 residues long. Here the CDR3 reads CASSEAYDGLTYEQYL. In DNA, the CDR3 is TGTGCCAGCAGTGAAGCTTACGACGGACTAACCTATGAGCAGTACTTA.

In the case of this clonotype: One end of the junction is discordant with germline, which a read error may explain. The chain is built from TRBV5-4 and TRBJ2-3; D gene uncertain. The CDR3 extends over 13 amino acids. CDR1 is SGHNT and CDR2 is YYREEE in the germline V gene (reference sequence). The CDR3 DNA reads TGTGCCAGCAGCTTGGCCGGTTCAGATACGAAGTATTTT. It yields the protein CASSLAGSDTKYF.

This clonotype was seen once. Since a much larger clone is just one base distant, this may be a read error. The gene calls are TRBV6-2 or TRBV6-3 and TRBJ2-1, with a tentative D call TRBD1 (6 bases). The germline V and J ends were trimmed by 4 bases and 3 bases, with 16 bases remaining between them. CDR1 and CDR2 (germline): MNHEY, SVGEGT. The CDR3 has 16 amino acids. CDR3 protein: CASSSGTQPLYNEQFF. In DNA form, the CDR3 reads TGTGCCAGCAGTTCGGGGACACAACCTCTCTACAATGAGCAGTTCTTC.

Comment on this clonotype: With a much larger clone just one base away, this may be a read error. J is TRBJ1-5 and V is TRBV6-1; maybe TRBD1 (5 bases). The CDR3 runs 14 residues. Germline CDR1 and CDR2: MNHNS and SASEGT. For the CDR3, the DNA is TGTGTCAGCAGTGAAATGACAGCGAATCAGCCCCAGCATTTT. Protein product: CVSSEMTANQPQHF.

Points on this clonotype: A much larger clonotype is one base distant, so this may be a read error. The rearrangement joins TRBV4-3 to TRBJ2-1; 7 bases are shared with TRBD2. The CDR3 covers 16 residues. Germline assignment: CDR1 LGHNA and CDR2 YSLEER. The CDR3 DNA follows: TGCGCCAGCAGCCAAGCTGGACTAGTTTATAGGAATGAGCAGCTCTTC. It translates to CASSQAGLVYRNEQLF.

This clonotype has just one count. The DNA for the CDR3 is TGCAGCGCCGCGGCCCATGACGTCACAGATACGCAGTATTTT. This codes for CSAAAHDVTDTQYF. The genes are TRBV29-1 and TRBJ2-3; D is undetermined. V gave up 7 bases and J gave up 2 bases, with 16 bases separating them. Per germline, CDR1 SQVTM and CDR2 ANQGSEA. The CDR3 spans 14 residues.

Concerning this clonotype: Given a much more abundant clone one base away, this may be a read error. The CDR3 sequence: CSARTGRTNTHYF. The CDR3 nucleotides read TGCAGCGCCCGGACAGGGAGGACGAATACGCATTATTTT. The chain carries TRBV29-1 and TRBJ2-3; the match to TRBD1 covers 8 bases. The CDR3 totals 13 residues. Germline CDR1 reads SQVTM; CDR2 reads ANQGSEA.

In regard to this clonotype: Given a much more abundant clone one base away, this may be a read error. J is TRBJ2-6 and V is TRBV6-2 or TRBV6-3; D is uncertain. From germline, CDR1 is MNHEY and CDR2 SVGEGT. CDR3 length: 15 amino acids. Here the CDR3 reads CASSWKHSVANVLTF. The CDR3 DNA follows: TGTGCCAGCAGTTGGAAGCACTCTGTGGCCAACGTCCTGACTTTC.

A remark on this clonotype: Its ends do not fully match the called genes, so a read error is possible. The gene calls are TRBV12-3 or TRBV12-4 and TRBJ2-3, with TRBD1 as a possible D gene (6 bases). CDR3 length equals 12 residues. In nucleotides, the CDR3 is TGTGCCAACAGTTTTACGACAGGTACGCAGTATTTT. Amino acid sequence: CANSFTTGTQYF.

Concerning this clonotype itself: A much larger clone differs by one base, so this may be a read error. No conserved phenylalanine or tryptophan is present at the end of the CDR3, so a read error is the likely explanation. This sequence joins TRBV6-2 or TRBV6-3 and TRBJ1-5; D gene uncertain. The germline V gene has CDR1 MNHEY and CDR2 SVGEGT. V gave up 3 bases and J gave up 5 bases, with 11 bases separating them. This CDR3 region has 14 residues. For the CDR3, the DNA is TGTGCCAGCAGTTATACGTCTCGGGATCAGCCCCAGCATTCT. It is translated as CASSYTSRDQPQHS.

This clonotype appeared many times. The rearrangement links TRBV12-3 or TRBV12-4 to TRBJ2-7; D perhaps matches TRBD2 (5 bases). The V and J ends lost 9 bases and 0 bases respectively, with 12 bases between them. CDR3 length: 13 residues. The CDR3 protein is CASTSTSSYEQYF. CDR3 bases: TGTGCCAGTACGAGCACTAGCTCCTACGAGCAGTACTTC.

On this clonotype itself: One end of the junction varies from germline; a read error may be responsible. The chain couples TRBV5-1 to TRBJ2-6, with D perhaps matching TRBD1 (5 bases). The CDR3 is 13 amino acids. The germline V gene has CDR1 SGHRS and CDR2 YFSETQ. The CDR3 sequence is CASSLVGANDLTF. The CDR3 nucleotides are TGCGCCAGCAGCTTGGTTGGGGCCAACGACCTGACTTTC.

About this clonotype: A read error may explain this, as a much larger clone is one base away. The chain employs TRBV10-3 and TRBJ1-2, with D possibly matching TRBD1 (6 bases). The V and J ends lost 7 bases and 7 bases respectively, with 19 bases between them. Germline V gives CDR1 ENHRY, CDR2 SYGVKD. The length of the CDR3 is 14 residues. As DNA, the CDR3 is TGTGCCATCACCGGGACCAGGGGTATGGGTGGCTACACCTTC. It translates to CAITGTRGMGGYTF.

In its sample, this clonotype was seen a few times. The chain links TRBV5-1 to TRBJ2-1; D gene uncertain. With 4 bases removed from V and 15 bases from J, the gap between germline ends came to 23 bases. CDR1 is SGHRS and CDR2 is YFSETQ in the germline V gene. This CDR3 region has 14 residues. The CDR3 region is CASSESPDSPSGFF. The CDR3, as DNA: TGCGCCAGCAGCGAGTCTCCCGATAGCCCCTCGGGGTTCTTC.